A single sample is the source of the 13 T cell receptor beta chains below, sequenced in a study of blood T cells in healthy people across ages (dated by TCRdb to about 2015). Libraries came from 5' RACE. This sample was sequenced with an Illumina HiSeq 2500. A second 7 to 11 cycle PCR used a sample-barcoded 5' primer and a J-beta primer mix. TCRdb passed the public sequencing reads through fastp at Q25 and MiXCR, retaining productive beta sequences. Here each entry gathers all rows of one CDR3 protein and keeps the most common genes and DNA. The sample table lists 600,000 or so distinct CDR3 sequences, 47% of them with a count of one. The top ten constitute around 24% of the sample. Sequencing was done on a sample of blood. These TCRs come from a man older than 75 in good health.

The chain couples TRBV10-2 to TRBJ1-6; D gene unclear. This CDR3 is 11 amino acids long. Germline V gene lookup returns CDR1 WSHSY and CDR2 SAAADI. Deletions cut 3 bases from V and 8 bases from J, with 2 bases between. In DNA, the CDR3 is TGCGCCAGCAGTGATCATTCACCCCTCCACTTT. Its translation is CASSDHSPLHF.

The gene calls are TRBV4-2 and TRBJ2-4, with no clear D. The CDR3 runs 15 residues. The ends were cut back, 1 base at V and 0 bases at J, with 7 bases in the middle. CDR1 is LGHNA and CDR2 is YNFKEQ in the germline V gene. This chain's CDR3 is CASSQAGRAKNIQYF. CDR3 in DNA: TGTGCCAGCAGCCAAGCGGGTCGAGCCAAAAACATTCAGTACTTC.

In DNA form, the CDR3 reads TGTGCCAGCAGCTCCGGGTCTGGGACTTACCGCACAGATACGCAGTATTTT. Protein sequence: CASSSGSGTYRTDTQYF. The chain uses TRBV7-3 and TRBJ2-3; possible D gene TRBD2, 6 bases. Trimming left V 4 bases short and J 1 base short, with 18 bases between. CDR3 length equals 17 residues. CDR1 is SGHTA and CDR2 is FQGTGA in the germline V gene.

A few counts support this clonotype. CDR3: CASSLESPGQETQYF. DNA of the CDR3: TGTGCCAGCAGTTTAGAGTCCCCGGGCCAAGAGACCCAGTACTTC. The rearrangement uses TRBV12-3 or TRBV12-4 and TRBJ2-5; no definite D call. The ends were cut back, 1 base at V and 1 base at J, with 10 bases in the middle. The length of the CDR3 is 15 residues.

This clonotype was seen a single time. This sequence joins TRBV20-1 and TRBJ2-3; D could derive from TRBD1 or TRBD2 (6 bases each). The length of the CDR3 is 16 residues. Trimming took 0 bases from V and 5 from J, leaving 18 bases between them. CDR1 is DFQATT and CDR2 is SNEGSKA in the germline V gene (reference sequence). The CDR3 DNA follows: TGCAGTGCTAGAGATCCTGGGGGGCACGGTTTAGATACGCAGTATTTT. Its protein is CSARDPGGHGLDTQYF.

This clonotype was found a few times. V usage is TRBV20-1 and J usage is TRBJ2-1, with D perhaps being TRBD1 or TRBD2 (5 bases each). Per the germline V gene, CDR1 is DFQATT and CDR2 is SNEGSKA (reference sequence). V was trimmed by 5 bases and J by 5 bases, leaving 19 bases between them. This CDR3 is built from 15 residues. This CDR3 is CSAVTMGRTNNEQFF. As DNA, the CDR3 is TGCAGTGCTGTTACAATGGGACGGACAAACAATGAGCAGTTCTTC.

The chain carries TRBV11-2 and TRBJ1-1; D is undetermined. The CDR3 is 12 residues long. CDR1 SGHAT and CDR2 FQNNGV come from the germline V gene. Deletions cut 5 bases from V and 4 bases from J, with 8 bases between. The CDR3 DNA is TGTGCCAGCAGCCTGTTTCGCACTGAAGCTTTCTTT. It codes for CASSLFRTEAFF.

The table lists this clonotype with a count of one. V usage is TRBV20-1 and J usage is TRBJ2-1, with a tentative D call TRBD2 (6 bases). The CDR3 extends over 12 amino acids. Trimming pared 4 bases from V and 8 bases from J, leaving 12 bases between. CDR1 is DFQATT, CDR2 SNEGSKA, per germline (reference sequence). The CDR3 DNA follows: TGCAGTGCTACCAGACTAGGCCATGAGCAGTTCTTC. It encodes CSATRLGHEQFF.

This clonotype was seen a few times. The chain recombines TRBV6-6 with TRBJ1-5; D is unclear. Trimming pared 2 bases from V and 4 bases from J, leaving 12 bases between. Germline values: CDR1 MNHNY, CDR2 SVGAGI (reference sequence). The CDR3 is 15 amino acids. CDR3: CASSYGSLPNQPQHF. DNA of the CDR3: TGTGCCAGCAGTTACGGCAGCCTCCCTAATCAGCCCCAGCATTTT.

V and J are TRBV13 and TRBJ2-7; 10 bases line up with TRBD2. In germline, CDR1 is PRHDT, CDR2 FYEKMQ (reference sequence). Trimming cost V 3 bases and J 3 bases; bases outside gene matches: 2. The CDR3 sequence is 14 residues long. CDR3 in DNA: TGTGCCAGCAGCTTTGGACTAGCGGACTACGAGCAGTACTTC. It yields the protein CASSFGLADYEQYF.

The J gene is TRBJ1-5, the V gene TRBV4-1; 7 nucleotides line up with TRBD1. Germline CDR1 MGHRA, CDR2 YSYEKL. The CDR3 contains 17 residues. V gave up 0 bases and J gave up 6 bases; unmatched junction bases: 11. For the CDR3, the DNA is TGCGCCAGCAGCCAAGATAGGACCAGGGGGGCATTTCAGCCCCAGCATTTT. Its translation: CASSQDRTRGAFQPQHF.

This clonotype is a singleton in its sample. DNA of the CDR3: TGCGCCAGCAGCCCGGCCAGAGATAGCCCCTACGAGCAGTACTTC. This codes for CASSPARDSPYEQYF. The chain uses TRBV5-1 and TRBJ2-7; D ambiguous. Deletions cut 4 bases from V and 2 bases from J, with 16 bases between. Germline lookup yields CDR1 SGHRS and CDR2 YFSETQ. This CDR3 comprises 15 residues.

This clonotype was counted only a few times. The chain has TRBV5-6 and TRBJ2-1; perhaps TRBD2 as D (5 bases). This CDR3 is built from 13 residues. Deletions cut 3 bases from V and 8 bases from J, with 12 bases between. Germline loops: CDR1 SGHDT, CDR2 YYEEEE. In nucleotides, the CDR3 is TGTGCCAGCAGCTCTACTAGTTTCGATGAGCAGTTCTTC. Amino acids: CASSSTSFDEQFF.